There are many counts of the clone carrying this T cell receptor (beta chain). The data originate from a study of regulatory T cells in long-lasting Graves disease. Both iRepertoire HTBI primers and Arm-PCR of CDR3 regions were used to build the TCR beta libraries. TCRdb called the multiplex PCR reads again in MiXCR, with one record for every CDR3 protein. The table records 450,000 to 600,000 distinct CDR3 sequences, roughly 16% of them present only once. Described time point: newly diagnosed GD, antithyroid drugs for less than 3 months. PBMC-extracted RNA yielded the TCR library. The sample was also reused in another study, on T cells in Graves' hyperthyroidism and ophthalmopathy.

The receptor was derived from a man aged 40-49 years with Graves disease. Sample: peripheral blood mononuclear cells (PBMCs), taken at new diagnosis, from a patient treated with antithyroid drugs.

CDR3 in amino acids: CASSQRSGLNSRSSYNEQFF. DNA for the CDR3: TGTGCCAGCAGCCAACGCAGCGGTCTAAACTCTAGGAGCTCCTACAATGAGCAGTTCTTC. The chain recombines TRBV3-1 with TRBJ2-1; TRBD2 is a possible D gene (5 bases). The germline gives CDR1 LGHDT, CDR2 YNNKEL (reference sequence). V gave up 2 bases and J gave up 0 bases, with 23 bases separating them. The CDR3 runs to 20 residues.